This T cell receptor beta chain was recovered during a study of shared clonotypes between healthy human individuals. With respect to this clone: Its antigen remains unidentified. This CDR3 is also generated by other DNA sequences in the sample.

CD8 cells regarded as naive lacked CD45RO, were positively chosen for CCR7, and omitted terminally differentiated effector memory CD45RA+ cells. Trimming pared 2 bases from V and 2 bases from J, leaving 9 bases between. The germline V gene encodes CDR1 MNHEY and CDR2 SVGAGI. The length of the CDR3 is 15 residues. Per the original data handling: ImmunoSEQ supplied junction-only sequences lacking quality scores, so filtering was different. Profiling relied on immunoSEQ multiplex PCR, and the TCRdb table lists in-frame clones only, not all of them. Clone size and V and J calls were adopted from that table, with D and trimming inferred from the DNA. The sample holds 2 million to 2.5 million clones, around 96% seen once. Study conclusions and caveats: Despite large depth, rarefaction showed incomplete sorted-subset sequencing.

Sequencing used naive CD8+ T cells sorted from blood. The chain has TRBV6-5 and TRBJ2-2; TRBD1 is a possible D gene (6 bases). This TCR derives from a man between 18 and 35 years old in good health. Here the CDR3 reads CASSYRTENTGELFF. The CDR3 coding sequence is TGTGCCAGCAGTTACAGGACAGAAAACACCGGGGAGCTGTTTTTT.